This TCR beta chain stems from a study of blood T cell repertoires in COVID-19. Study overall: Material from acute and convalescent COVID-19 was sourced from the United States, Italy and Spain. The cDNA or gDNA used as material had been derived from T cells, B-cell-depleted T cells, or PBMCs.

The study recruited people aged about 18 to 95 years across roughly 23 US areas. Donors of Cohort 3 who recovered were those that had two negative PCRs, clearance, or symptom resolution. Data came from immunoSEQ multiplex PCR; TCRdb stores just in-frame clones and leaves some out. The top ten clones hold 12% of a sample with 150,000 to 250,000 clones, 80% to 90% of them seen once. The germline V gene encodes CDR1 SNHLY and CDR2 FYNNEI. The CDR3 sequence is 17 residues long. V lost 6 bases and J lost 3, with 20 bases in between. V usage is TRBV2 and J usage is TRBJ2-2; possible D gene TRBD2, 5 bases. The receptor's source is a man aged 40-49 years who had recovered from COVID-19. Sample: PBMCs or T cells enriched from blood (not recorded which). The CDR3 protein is CASRPKRTGLDTGELFF. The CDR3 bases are TGTGCCAGCAGACCTAAGCGGACGGGATTGGACACCGGGGAGCTGTTTTTT.